Included here is one T cell receptor beta chain sequence, with context. No antigen is known for it. Expressed TCRB transcripts were sequenced after all isolated RNA was converted to cDNA. Assay: immunoSEQ multiplex PCR; the TCRdb copy retains only in-frame clones and omits some. The sample comprises about 300,000 clones, 13% of which are singletons, and about 0.016% rests with the top ten. This sample is drawn from a study of beta chain features in type 1 diabetes. The study's findings and limits: There was a moderate but significant shortening of TCRB CDR3s in all four CD4+ subsets of Type 1 diabetes patients.

The length of the CDR3 is 15 residues. Losses at the gene ends were 3 bases for V and 8 bases for J; bases not matched to a gene: 3. Germline CDR1 is SGHRS and CDR2 is YFSETQ. J is TRBJ2-2 and V is TRBV5-1; 14 bases fit TRBD2. The receptor comes from a woman aged 18-29 years with type 1 diabetes. The material sequenced was naive CD4+ T cells from blood. CDR3 amino acids: CASSWGLAGEGELFF. In DNA, the CDR3 is TGCGCCAGCAGCTGGGGACTAGCGGGAGAAGGGGAGCTGTTTTTT. Combining the CDR3 with reference TRBV5-1 and TRBJ2-2 gives the whole variable domain KAGVTQTPRYLIKTRGQQVTLSCSPISGHRSVSWYQQTPGQGLQFLFEYFSETQRNKGNFPGRFSGRQFSNSRSEMNVSTLELGDSALYLCASSWGLAGEGELFFGEGSRLTVL.